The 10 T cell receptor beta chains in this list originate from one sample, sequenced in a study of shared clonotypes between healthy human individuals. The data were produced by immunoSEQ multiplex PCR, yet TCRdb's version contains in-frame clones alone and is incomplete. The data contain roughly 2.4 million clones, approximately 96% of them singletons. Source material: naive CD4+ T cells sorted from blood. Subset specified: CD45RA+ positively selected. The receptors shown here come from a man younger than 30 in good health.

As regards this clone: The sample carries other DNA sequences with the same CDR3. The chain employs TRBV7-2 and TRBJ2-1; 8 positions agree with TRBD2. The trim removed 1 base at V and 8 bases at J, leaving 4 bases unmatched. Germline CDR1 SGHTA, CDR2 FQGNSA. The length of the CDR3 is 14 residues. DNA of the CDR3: TGTGCCAGCAGCTTAGGGCTAGCGGGCGATGAGCAGTTCTTC. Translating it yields CASSLGLAGDEQFF. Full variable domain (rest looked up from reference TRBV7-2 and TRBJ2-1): GAGVSQSPSNKVTEKGKDVELRCDPISGHTALYWYRQSLGQGLEFLIYFQGNSAPDKSGLPSDRFSAERTGGSVSTLTIQRTQQEDSAVYLCASSLGLAGDEQFFGPGTRLTVL.

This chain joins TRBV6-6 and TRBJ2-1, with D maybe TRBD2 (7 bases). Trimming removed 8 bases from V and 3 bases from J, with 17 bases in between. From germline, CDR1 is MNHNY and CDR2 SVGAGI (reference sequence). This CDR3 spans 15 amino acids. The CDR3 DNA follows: TGTGCCAGCCAGGGGAGCGGGGAAGTCTACAATGAGCAGTTCTTC. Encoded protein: CASQGSGEVYNEQFF.

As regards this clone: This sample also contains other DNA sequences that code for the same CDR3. CDR3 loop: CASSGTVNTGELFF. The CDR3 coding sequence is TGTGCCAGCAGTGGGACTGTGAACACCGGGGAGCTGTTTTTT. The chain joins TRBV6-1 to TRBJ2-2; possibly TRBD2 for D (5 bases). V lost 4 bases, J lost 1 base, and 7 bases lay in between. The CDR3 covers 14 residues. Per the germline V gene, CDR1 is MNHNS and CDR2 is SASEGT.

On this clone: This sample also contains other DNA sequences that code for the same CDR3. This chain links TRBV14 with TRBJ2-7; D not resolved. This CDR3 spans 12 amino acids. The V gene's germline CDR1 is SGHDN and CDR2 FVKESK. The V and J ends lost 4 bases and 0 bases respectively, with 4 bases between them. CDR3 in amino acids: CASSRFSYEQYF. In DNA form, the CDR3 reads TGTGCCAGCAGCCGCTTCTCCTACGAGCAGTACTTC.

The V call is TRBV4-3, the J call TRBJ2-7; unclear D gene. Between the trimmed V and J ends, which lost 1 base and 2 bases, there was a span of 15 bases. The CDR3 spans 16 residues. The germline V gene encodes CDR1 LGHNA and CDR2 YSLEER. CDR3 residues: CASSQVHGSGTYEQYF. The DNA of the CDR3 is TGCGCCAGCAGCCAAGTCCACGGTTCTGGGACCTACGAGCAGTACTTC.

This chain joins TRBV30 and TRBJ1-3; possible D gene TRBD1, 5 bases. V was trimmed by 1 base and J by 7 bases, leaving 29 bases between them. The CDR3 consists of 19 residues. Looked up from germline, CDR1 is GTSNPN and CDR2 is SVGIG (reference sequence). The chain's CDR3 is CAWSATIGPQAFFRNTIYF. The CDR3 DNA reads TGTGCCTGGAGTGCCACAATAGGGCCACAGGCTTTTTTTCGGAACACCATATATTTT.

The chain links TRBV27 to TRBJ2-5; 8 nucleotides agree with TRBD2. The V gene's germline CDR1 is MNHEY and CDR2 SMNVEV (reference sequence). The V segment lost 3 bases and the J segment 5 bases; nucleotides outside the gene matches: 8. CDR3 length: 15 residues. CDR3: CASSLFRGGQETQYF. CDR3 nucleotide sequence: TGTGCCAGCAGTTTGTTCCGGGGGGGCCAGGAGACCCAGTACTTC.

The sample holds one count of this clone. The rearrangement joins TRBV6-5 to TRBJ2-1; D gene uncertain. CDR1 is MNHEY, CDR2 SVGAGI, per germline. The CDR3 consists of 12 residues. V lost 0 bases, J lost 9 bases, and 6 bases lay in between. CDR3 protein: CASSYSVGEQFF. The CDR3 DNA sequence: TGTGCCAGCAGTTACTCGGTTGGTGAGCAGTTCTTC.

The CDR3 region is CASSFPGQLASNYGYTF. The DNA of the CDR3 is TGTGCCAGCAGCTTTCCGGGACAGCTAGCTTCTAACTATGGCTACACCTTC. This sequence joins TRBV7-2 and TRBJ1-2, with 7 bases aligning to TRBD1. Looked up from germline, CDR1 is SGHTA and CDR2 is FQGNSA. This CDR3 is built from 17 residues. V gave up 3 bases and J gave up 0 bases; unmatched junction bases: 10.

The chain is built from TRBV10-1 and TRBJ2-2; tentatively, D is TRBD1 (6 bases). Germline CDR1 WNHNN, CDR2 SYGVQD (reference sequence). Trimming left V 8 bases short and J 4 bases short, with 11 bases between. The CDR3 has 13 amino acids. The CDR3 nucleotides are TGCGCCAGCTCCGACAGGCTCACCGGGGAGCTGTTTTTT. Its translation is CASSDRLTGELFF.